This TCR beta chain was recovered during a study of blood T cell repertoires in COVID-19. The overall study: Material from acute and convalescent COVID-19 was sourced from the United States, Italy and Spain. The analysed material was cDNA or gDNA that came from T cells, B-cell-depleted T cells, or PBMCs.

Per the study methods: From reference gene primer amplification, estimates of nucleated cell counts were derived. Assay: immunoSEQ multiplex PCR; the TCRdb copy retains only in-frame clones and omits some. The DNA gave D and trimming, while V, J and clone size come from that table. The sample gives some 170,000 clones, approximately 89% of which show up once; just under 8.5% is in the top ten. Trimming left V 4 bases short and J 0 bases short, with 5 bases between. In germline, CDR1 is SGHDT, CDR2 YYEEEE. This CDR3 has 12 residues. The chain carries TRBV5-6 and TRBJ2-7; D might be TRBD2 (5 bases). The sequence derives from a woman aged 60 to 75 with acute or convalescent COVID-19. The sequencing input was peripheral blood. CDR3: CASSGSSYEQYV. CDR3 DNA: TGTGCCAGCAGCGGGAGCTCCTACGAGCAGTACGTC.